The 8 T cell receptor beta chains in this list originate from one sample, sequenced in a study of blood T cell repertoires in COVID-19. Sequenced by immunoSEQ multiplex PCR; TCRdb stores in-frame clones only, minus some. The sample holds 200,000 to 300,000 clones, around 90% seen once. The sample was peripheral blood. The receptors derive from an elderly man with acute or convalescent COVID-19.

The rearrangement joins TRBV4-3 to TRBJ1-5; a weak D match, TRBD1 (5 bases). Germline V gives CDR1 LGHNA, CDR2 YSLEER. The CDR3 contains 15 residues. V shed 3 bases and J shed 4 bases, with 13 bases lying between them. For the CDR3, the DNA is TGCGCCAGCAGCCAGCTCAGGGCAGATAATCAGCCCCAGCATTTT. As protein: CASSQLRADNQPQHF.

The chain links TRBV5-1 to TRBJ1-4; 8 positions match TRBD1. The CDR3 totals 14 residues. Trimming cost V 5 bases and J 1 base; bases outside gene matches: 1. Germline loops: CDR1 SGHRS, CDR2 YFSETQ. The CDR3 bases are TGCGCCAGCAGGACAGGGGTAACTAATGAAAAACTGTTTTTT. It translates to CASRTGVTNEKLFF.

This CDR3 reads CASSPPSGGRGTDTQYF. The CDR3 nucleotides read TGTGCCAGTAGTCCACCCTCTGGGGGCAGGGGCACAGATACGCAGTATTTT. The chain joins TRBV19 to TRBJ2-3; D is perhaps TRBD1 (6 bases). This CDR3 comprises 17 residues. Germline values: CDR1 LNHDA, CDR2 SQIVND (reference sequence). V was shortened by 5 bases and J by 1 base, with 19 bases between the two germline ends.

The V call is TRBV28, the J call TRBJ2-7; the match to TRBD2 covers 12 bases. The V gene's germline CDR1 is MDHEN and CDR2 SYDVKM. Germline trimming cut 6 bases from V and 4 bases from J; bases unmatched to any gene: 7. There are 15 residues in the CDR3. The CDR3 region has the DNA TGTGCCAGCAGATACCGGACTAGCGGGATATACGAGCAGTACTTC. Amino acids: CASRYRTSGIYEQYF.

The rearrangement joins TRBV5-1 to TRBJ2-5; TRBD2 aligns across 8 bases. There are 15 residues in the CDR3. CDR1 is SGHRS and CDR2 is YFSETQ in the germline V gene. V shed 4 bases, J shed 5 bases, and the junction held 10 bases outside the gene matches. The CDR3 spells CASSPEIGGVETQYF. The CDR3 nucleotides read TGCGCCAGCAGCCCGGAGATCGGGGGGGTCGAGACCCAGTACTTC.

The rearrangement links TRBV4-3 to TRBJ2-2; 10 bases agree with TRBD2. The CDR3 loop spans 18 amino acids. The germline V gene encodes CDR1 LGHNA and CDR2 YSLEER. Trimming cost V 1 base and J 5 bases; bases outside gene matches: 10. The CDR3 reads CASSQAGAGGPRTGELFF. The CDR3 DNA reads as TGCGCCAGCAGCCAAGCAGGAGCGGGGGGGCCAAGAACCGGGGAGCTGTTTTTT.

The rearrangement uses TRBV27 and TRBJ2-3; 10 bases fit TRBD2. Trimming cost V 4 bases and J 1 base; bases outside gene matches: 5. Germline CDR1 is MNHEY and CDR2 is SMNVEV (reference sequence). This CDR3 has 16 residues. CDR3 coding DNA: TGTGCCAGCAGTTCATCTGGGACTAGCGGCACAGATACGCAGTATTTT. This translates into CASSSSGTSGTDTQYF.

This rearrangement joins TRBV6-5 to TRBJ2-6; D is perhaps TRBD1 (6 bases). Germline V gene data show CDR1 as MNHEY and CDR2 as SVGAGI. Trimming left V 6 bases short and J 2 bases short, with 11 bases between. The CDR3 has 15 amino acids. DNA of the CDR3: TGTGCCAGCAGGATCGCAGGGGCTGGGGCCAACGTCCTGACTTTC. Encoded protein: CASRIAGAGANVLTF.